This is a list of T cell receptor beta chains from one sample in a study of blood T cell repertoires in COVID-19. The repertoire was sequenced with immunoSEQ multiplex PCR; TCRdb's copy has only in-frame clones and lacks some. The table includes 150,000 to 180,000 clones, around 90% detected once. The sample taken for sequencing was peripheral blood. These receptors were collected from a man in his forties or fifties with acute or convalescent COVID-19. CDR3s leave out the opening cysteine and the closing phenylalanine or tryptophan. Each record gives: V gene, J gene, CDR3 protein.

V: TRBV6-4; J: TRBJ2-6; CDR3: ASSDGGQGAGGANVLT
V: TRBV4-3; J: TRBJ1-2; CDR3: ASSQIAGDNYGYT
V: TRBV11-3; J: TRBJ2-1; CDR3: ASSGTSGLDSEQF
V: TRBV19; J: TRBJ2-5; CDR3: ASSTGQIGTSLGETQY
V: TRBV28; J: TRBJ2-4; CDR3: ASSSYGLAGGRENIQY
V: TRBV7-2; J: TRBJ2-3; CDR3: ASSLDREADTQY
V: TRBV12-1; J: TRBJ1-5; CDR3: ASSFVPFQPQH
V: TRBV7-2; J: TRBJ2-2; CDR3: ASSILRGTGELF
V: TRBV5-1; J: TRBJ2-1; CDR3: ASRVGGTYNEQF
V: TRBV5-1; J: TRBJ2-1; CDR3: ASSRLADNEQF
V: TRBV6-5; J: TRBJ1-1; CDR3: ASSLQGQGTEAF
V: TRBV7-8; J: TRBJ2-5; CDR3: ASALGRGWETQY
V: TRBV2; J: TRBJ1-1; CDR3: ASSSTGGVAF
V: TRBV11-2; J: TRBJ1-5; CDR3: ASSWGGIGNQPQH
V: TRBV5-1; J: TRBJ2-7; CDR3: ASSSGQVFSYEQY
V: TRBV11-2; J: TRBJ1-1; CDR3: ASSSQQGGTEAF
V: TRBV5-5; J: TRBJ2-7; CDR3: ASSPPGGREQY
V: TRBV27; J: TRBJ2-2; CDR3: ASSTPGTSVSVTGELF
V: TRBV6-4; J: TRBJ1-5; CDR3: ASSDRTRPDSNQPQH
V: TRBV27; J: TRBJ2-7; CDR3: ASRLISVAHEQY
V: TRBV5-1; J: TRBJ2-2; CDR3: ASSLVDSGHQESNTGELF
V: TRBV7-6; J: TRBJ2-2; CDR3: ASSMTSGRFGTGELF
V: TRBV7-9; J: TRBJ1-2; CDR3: ASTSPPDYGYT
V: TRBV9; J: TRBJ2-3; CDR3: ASSVGAGGRTDTQY
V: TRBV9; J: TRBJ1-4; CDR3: ASSVGQGGRNEKLF
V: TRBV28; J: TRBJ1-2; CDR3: ASSLTVANYGYT
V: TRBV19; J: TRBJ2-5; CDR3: ASSISGTGILGQETQY
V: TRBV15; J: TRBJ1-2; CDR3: ATSRDSRGLHSTRWNYGYT
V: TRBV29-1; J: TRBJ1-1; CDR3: SVEGAGTEAF
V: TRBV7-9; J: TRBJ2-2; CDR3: ASSFWRGRSTGELF